This T cell receptor (beta chain) is from a study of identifying expanded T cells in peripheral blood. Germline CDR1 is LGHNA and CDR2 is YNFKEQ. With 1 base removed from V and 2 bases from J, the gap between germline ends came to 9 bases. The CDR3 consists of 15 residues. Assay used: immunoSEQ multiplex PCR; TCRdb lists only in-frame clones, some missing. The sample has tens of thousands of clones; approximately 89% are singletons. The receptor was isolated from a person aged 18 to 75 in good health. This chain joins TRBV4-2 and TRBJ2-1; possibly TRBD2 for D (6 bases). The sample comprised blood. Here the CDR3 DNA reads TGTGCCAGCAGCCAAGCGGGACTGGCCTACAATGAGCAGTTCTTC. Translated: CASSQAGLAYNEQFF.